This T cell receptor (beta chain) stems from a study of OX40 agonist ivuxolimab in advanced cancers. Turning to the overall study: Ivuxolimab was an agonistic, fully human IgG2 monoclonal antibody directed against OX40 (CD134), a costimulatory receptor. Intravenous ivuxolimab was administered to patients every 2 weeks at six dose levels: 0.01, 0.1, 0.3, 1.5, 3 and 10 mg/kg. Of the approximately 50 dose-escalation patients, hepatocellular carcinoma was present in about 20, melanoma in some 15, renal cell carcinoma in 9 and head and neck cancer in 9. In the dose-escalation cohort, 82.7% of patients were male, and the mean age was around 60 years, with a range of roughly 23 to 85. Prior anti-PD-1, anti-PD-L1 or anti-CTLA-4 therapy was permitted, and 40% of dose-escalation patients had received checkpoint inhibitors. Partial responses occurred in three dose-escalation patients, of whom one had hepatocellular carcinoma and two had cutaneous melanoma. Peripheral TCRbeta sequencing was intended to test whether TCR sequence diversity was altered and clonal T-cell expansion was caused by ivuxolimab. The monotherapy dose-escalation portion (N of about 50 patients) of the phase I ivuxolimab trial is reported in the paper.

For this chain, trimming is 0 bases at the V end and 3 bases at the J end, and the number of junction bases without a gene match is 3. Its CDR3 holds 15 amino acids, cysteine through phenylalanine. Of the read, only the CDR3 DNA is kept; its 45 bases are in frame from base 1. In the germline V gene, CDR1 corresponds to SGDLS and CDR2 to YYNGEE. Broad study findings and their caveats: Antigen specificity was not determined for the clonally expanded peripheral T cells. Low levels of normalized T-cell clonal expansion were also seen in some nonresponding patients. Partial responders in the 0.1-3.0 mg/kg groups had among the lowest normalized peripheral clonal expansion, especially among CD8+ T cells. After ivuxolimab, CD8+ T cells had more expanded clones than CD4+ T cells on average. At doses of 0.1 to 3.0 mg/kg, clonal expansion of both CD4+ and CD8+ blood T cells was observed from baseline to week 6.

Patients with autoimmune disease history or receiving systemic immunosuppression were excluded from the trial. Peripheral blood for TCR sequencing was collected from all dose cohorts at baseline, on cycle 4 day 1, and on cycle 7 day 1. The samples were taken from a phase I, first-in-human, multicenter, open-label dose-escalation trial of ivuxolimab. The trial enrolled adults with locally advanced or metastatic head and neck squamous cell, hepatocellular, melanoma or renal cell carcinoma. Before TCR sequencing, CD4+ T cells and CD8+ T cells were sorted from peripheral blood as separate populations. This clone appeared once. No cognate antigen has been identified for it. No much larger clone is present one base from it, and per-base qualities are unavailable. Genomic DNA was isolated from the sorted cells so that the TCRbeta CDR3 region could be sequenced. The immunoSEQ Assay was used to sequence the TCRbeta CDR3 regions. The immuneACCESS repertoire file appears here via TCRdb, limited to in-frame rearrangements. These files lack a portion of the clones; in checked studies, under half of the deficit traces to unresolved V genes, and the cause of the others is not known. The sample records roughly 40,000 clones, around 84% of which are singletons. The ten largest make up approximately 15% of the sample.

The sequencing used CD4+ or CD8+ T cells sorted from blood, collected in a trial of the OX40 agonist ivuxolimab. The receptor was derived from an adult with an advanced solid tumor such as melanoma, head and neck, liver or kidney cancer. The rearrangement joined TRBV9 to TRBJ2-1; 7 bases in the middle match TRBD1. The nucleotides are TGTGCCAGCAGCGTAGACAGGGGATACTACAATGAGCAGTTCTTC. Its protein product is CASSVDRGYYNEQFF. Supplemented by the reference TRBV9 and TRBJ2-1 proteins around the CDR3, the complete variable domain is DSGVTQTPKHLITATGQRVTLRCSPRSGDLSVYWYQQSLDQGLQFLIQYYNGEERAKGNILERFSAQQFPDLHSELNLSSLELGDSALYFCASSVDRGYYNEQFFGPGTRLTVL.